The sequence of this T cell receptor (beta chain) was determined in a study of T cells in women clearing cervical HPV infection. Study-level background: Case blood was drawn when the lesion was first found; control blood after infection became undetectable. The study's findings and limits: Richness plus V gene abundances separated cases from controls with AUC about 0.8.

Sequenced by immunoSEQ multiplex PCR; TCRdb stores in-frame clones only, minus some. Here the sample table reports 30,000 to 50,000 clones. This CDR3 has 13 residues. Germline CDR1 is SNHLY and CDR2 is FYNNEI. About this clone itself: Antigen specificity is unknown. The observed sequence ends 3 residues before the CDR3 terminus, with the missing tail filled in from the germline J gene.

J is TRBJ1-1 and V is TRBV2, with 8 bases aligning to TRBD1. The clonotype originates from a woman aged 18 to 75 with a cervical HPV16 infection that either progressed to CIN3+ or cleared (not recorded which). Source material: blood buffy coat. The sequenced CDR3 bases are TGTGCCAGCGGAGACAGGGGACACAGCAAA. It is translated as CASGDRGHSK. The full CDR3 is CASGDRGHSKAFF.